This T cell receptor beta chain was profiled in a study of blood T cell repertoires in COVID-19. The CDR3 extends over 17 amino acids. From germline, CDR1 is SGHTA and CDR2 FQGNSA. V gave up 6 bases and J gave up 8 bases; unmatched junction bases: 14. Only in-frame clones appear in the TCRdb table, and some are missing; sequencing was by immunoSEQ multiplex PCR. The sample lists more than 40,000 clones, more than 75% occurring once. The origin of this receptor is a human donor with acute or convalescent COVID-19. The donor label of this sample is uncertain. The chain carries TRBV7-2 and TRBJ2-1; the match to TRBD2 covers 12 bases. Sample: peripheral blood. CDR3 loop: CASSRSSTSGSGDEQFF. The CDR3 bases are TGTGCCAGCAGTCGATCGTCGACTAGCGGGAGTGGGGATGAGCAGTTCTTC.